A selection of T cell receptor beta chains follows, all from one sample in a study of neurological immune-mediated disorders. Via MiXCR, TCRdb re-called the 5' RACE reads, giving one row per CDR3 protein. The data show more than 75,000 distinct CDR3 sequences, around 4.7% seen once. Sequencing used PBMCs. The receptors were sampled from a woman aged 55-69 years with multiple sclerosis. Each CDR3 is given with its conserved first and last residue.

v_call: TRBV4-1; cdr3_aa: CASSQDWMGGPYGEQFF
v_call: TRBV7-6; cdr3_aa: CASSLVATENTGELFF
v_call: TRBV5-1; cdr3_aa: CASSSMTGQAYGYTF
v_call: TRBV20-1; cdr3_aa: CSASTSWGQETQYF
v_call: TRBV20-1; cdr3_aa: CSATGASRDTQYF
v_call: TRBV3-1; cdr3_aa: CASSPSGLAGGLSSYNEQFF
v_call: TRBV6-2/TRBV6-3; cdr3_aa: CASTSVTGDTGELFF
v_call: TRBV28; cdr3_aa: CASSPALAGTDTQYF
v_call: TRBV28; cdr3_aa: CASSLGYTSNYGYTF
v_call: TRBV5-1; cdr3_aa: CASSLALFGGPGSPLHF
v_call: TRBV12-3/TRBV12-4; cdr3_aa: CARRGADSGNTIYF
v_call: TRBV13; cdr3_aa: CASTPGGASSEQFF
v_call: TRBV5-1; cdr3_aa: CASSLDPGTRRDTQYF
v_call: TRBV12-3/TRBV12-4; cdr3_aa: CASSLSARDTQYF
v_call: TRBV9; cdr3_aa: CASSVGLWGGAEAFF
v_call: TRBV4-1; cdr3_aa: CASSPEGVNTGELFF
v_call: TRBV28; cdr3_aa: CASSDTGTVLF
v_call: TRBV12-3/TRBV12-4; cdr3_aa: CASSFDLRGDQETQYF